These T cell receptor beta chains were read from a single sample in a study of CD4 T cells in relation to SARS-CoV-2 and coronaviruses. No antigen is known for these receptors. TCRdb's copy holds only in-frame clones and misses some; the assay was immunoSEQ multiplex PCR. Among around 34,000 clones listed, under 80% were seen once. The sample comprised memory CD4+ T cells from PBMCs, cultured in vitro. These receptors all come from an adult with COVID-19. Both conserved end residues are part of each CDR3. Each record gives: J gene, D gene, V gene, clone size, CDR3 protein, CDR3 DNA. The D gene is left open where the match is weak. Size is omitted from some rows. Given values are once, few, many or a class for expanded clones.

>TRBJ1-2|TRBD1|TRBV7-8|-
CASSLSPRGHIYGYTF
TGTGCCAGCAGTCTATCCCCCAGGGGGCATATCTATGGCTACACCTTC
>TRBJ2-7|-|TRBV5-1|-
CASSDGPYEQYF
TGCGCCAGTTCGGACGGACCCTACGAGCAGTACTTC
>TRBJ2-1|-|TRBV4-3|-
CASSQESVRRVFSDSYNEQFF
TGCGCCAGCAGCCAAGAATCGGTCCGACGGGTATTTTCAGACTCCTACAATGAGCAGTTCTTC
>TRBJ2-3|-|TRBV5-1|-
CAGSTGVTDTQYF
TGCGCCGGATCGACCGGGGTCACAGATACGCAGTATTTT
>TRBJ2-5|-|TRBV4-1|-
CASSQSVGETQYF
TGCGCCAGCAGCCAGAGTGTGGGAGAGACCCAGTACTTC
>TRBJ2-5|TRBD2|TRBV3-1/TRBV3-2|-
CASSQVGSASGETQYF
TGTGCCAGCAGCCAAGTCGGGTCGGCTAGCGGGGAGACCCAGTACTTC
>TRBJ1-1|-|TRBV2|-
CASGQRNTEAFF
TGTGCCAGCGGACAGAGGAACACTGAAGCTTTCTTT
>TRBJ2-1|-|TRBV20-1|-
CSGAHNEQFF
TGCAGTGGGGCGCACAATGAGCAGTTCTTC
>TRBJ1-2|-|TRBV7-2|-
CASSPRTADYGYTF
TGTGCCAGCAGCCCCAGGACGGCGGACTATGGCTACACCTTC
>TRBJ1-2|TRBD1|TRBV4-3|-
CASSQGGQAYGYTF
TGCGCCAGCAGCCAAGGGGGACAGGCCTATGGCTACACCTTC
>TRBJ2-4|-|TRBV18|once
CASSPPDHGAGAKNIQYF
TGTGCCAGCTCACCACCGGACCACGGGGCTGGAGCCAAAAACATTCAGTACTTC
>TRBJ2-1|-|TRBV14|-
CASNKGNVYNEQFF
TGTGCCAGCAACAAAGGAAACGTCTACAATGAGCAGTTCTTC
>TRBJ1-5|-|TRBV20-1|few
CSARVPRGQHF
TGCAGTGCTAGGGTTCCCAGGGGCCAGCATTTT
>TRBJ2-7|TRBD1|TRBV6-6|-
CASRKGQGIGEQYF
TGTGCCAGCAGAAAAGGACAGGGGATAGGCGAGCAGTACTTC
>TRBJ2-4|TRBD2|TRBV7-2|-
CASSLVISGRPENIQYF
TGTGCCAGCAGCCTCGTTATTAGCGGGAGGCCAGAGAACATTCAGTACTTC
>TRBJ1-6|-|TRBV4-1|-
CASSQAPLISPLHF
TGCGCCAGCAGCCAAGCCCCCCTGATCTCACCCCTCCACTTT
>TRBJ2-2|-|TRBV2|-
CASRAIRGTGELFF
TGTGCCAGCAGGGCCATCAGGGGAACCGGGGAGCTGTTTTTT
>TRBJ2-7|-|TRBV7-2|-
CASSLSRPAGEQYF
TGTGCCAGCAGCTTAAGTCGGCCCGCGGGGGAGCAGTACTTC